This entry describes one TCR beta chain. The data were produced by immunoSEQ multiplex PCR, yet TCRdb's version contains in-frame clones alone and is incomplete. The sample yields under 85,000 clones, about 90% seen once. The data derive from a study of T cell changes during pregnancy in multiple sclerosis. CDR1 is LNHDA, CDR2 SQIVND, per germline (reference sequence). This CDR3 region has 13 residues. V lost 7 bases and J lost 3; bases outside the gene matches: 4. This rearrangement joins TRBV19 to TRBJ2-3; 7 bases match TRBD1. The receptor's source is a female donor in good health, enrolled as a control in a pregnancy study. The source was peripheral blood, collected in the third trimester of pregnancy. CDR3 sequence (DNA): TGTGCCAGTAATCACAGGGGTACAGATACGCAGTATTTT. It is translated as CASNHRGTDTQYF.